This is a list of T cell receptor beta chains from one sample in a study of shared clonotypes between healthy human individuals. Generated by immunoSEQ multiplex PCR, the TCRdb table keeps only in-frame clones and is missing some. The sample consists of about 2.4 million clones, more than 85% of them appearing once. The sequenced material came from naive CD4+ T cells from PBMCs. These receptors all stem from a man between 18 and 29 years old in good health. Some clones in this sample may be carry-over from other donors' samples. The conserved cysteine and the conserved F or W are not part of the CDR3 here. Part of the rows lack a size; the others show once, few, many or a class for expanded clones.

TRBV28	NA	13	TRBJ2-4	ASSFERGGGNIQY
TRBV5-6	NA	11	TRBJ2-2	ASSFGETGELF
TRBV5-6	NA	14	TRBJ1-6	ASSSSPRGGDSPLH
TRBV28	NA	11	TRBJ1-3	ASGVHSGNTIY
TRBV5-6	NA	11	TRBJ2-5	ASSLVIQETQY
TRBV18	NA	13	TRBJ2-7	ASSYSSGQSYEQY
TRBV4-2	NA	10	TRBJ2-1	ASSQEMEEQF
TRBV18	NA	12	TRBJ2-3	ASSLGLGTDTQY
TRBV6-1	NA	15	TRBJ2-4	ASSEVVGRGAKNIQY
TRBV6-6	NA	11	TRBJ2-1	ASTSGGDNEQF
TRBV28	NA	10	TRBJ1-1	ASSAPGSEAF
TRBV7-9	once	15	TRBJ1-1	ASSFGTQGPGNTEAF
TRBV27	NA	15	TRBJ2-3	ASSAYRRVSDADTQY
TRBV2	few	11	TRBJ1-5	ASTLYSNQPQH
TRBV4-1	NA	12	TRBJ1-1	ASSHALIWAGSF
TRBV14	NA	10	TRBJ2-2	ASRAGPGELF
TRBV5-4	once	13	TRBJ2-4	ASSPGARTKNIQY